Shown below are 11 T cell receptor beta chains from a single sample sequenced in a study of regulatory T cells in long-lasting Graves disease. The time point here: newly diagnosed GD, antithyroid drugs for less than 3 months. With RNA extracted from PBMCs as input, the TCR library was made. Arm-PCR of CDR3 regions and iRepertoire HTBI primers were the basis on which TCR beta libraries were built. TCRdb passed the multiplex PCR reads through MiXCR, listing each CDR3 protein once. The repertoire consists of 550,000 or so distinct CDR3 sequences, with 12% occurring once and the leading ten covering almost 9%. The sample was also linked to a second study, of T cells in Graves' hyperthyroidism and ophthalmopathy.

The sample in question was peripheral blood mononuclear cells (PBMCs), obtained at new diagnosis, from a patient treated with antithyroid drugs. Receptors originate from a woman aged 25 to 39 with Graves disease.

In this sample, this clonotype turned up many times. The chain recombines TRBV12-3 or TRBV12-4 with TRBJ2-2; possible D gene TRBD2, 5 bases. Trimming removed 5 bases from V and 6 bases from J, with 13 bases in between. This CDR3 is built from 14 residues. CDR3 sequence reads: CASSPDTSPGELFF. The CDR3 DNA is TGTGCCAGCAGTCCCGACACTAGTCCCGGGGAGCTGTTTTTT.

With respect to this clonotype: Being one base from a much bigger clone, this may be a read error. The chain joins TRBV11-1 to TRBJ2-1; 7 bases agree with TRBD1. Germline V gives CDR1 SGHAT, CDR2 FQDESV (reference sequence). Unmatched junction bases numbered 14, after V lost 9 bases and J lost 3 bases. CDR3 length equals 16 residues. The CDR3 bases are TGTGCCAGAAGCCACCCACGGACAGGTTACTACAATGAGCAGTTCTTC. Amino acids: CARSHPRTGYYNEQFF.

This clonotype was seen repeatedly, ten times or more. This CDR3 is CASSFTSGSGANVLTF. DNA for the CDR3: TGCGCCAGCAGCTTCACTAGCGGCTCTGGGGCCAACGTCCTGACTTTC. The V and J genes are TRBV5-1 and TRBJ2-6; 8 bases line up with TRBD2. The V and J ends lost 2 bases and 0 bases, in that order; junction bases with no gene match: 1. Germline V gene lookup returns CDR1 SGHRS and CDR2 YFSETQ. This CDR3 has 16 residues.

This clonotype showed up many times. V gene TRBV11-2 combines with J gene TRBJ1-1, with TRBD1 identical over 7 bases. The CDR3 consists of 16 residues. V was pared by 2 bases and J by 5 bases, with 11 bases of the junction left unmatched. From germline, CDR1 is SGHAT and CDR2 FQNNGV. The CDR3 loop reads CASSLPLTGSRTEAFF. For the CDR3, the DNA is TGTGCCAGCAGCTTACCACTGACAGGGTCTCGGACTGAAGCTTTCTTT. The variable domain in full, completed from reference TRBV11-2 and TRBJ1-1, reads EAGVAQSPRYKIIEKRQSVAFWCNPISGHATLYWYQQILGQGPKLLIQFQNNGVVDDSQLPKDRFSAERLKGVDSTLKIQPAKLEDSAVYLCASSLPLTGSRTEAFFGQGTRLTVV.

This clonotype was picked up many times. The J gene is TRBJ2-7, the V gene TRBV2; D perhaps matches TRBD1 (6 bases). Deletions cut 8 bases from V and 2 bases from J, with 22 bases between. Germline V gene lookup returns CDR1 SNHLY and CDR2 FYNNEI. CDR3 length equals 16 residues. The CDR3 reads CASPNPAKQGTYEQYF. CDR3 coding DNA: TGTGCCAGCCCTAATCCAGCCAAACAGGGTACCTACGAGCAGTACTTC.

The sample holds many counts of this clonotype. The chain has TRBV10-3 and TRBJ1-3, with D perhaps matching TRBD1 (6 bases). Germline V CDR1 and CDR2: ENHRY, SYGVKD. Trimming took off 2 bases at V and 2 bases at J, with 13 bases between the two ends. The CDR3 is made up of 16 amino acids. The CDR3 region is CAISERQATAGNTIYF. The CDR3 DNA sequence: TGTGCCATCAGTGAGAGACAGGCCACGGCTGGAAACACCATATATTTT.

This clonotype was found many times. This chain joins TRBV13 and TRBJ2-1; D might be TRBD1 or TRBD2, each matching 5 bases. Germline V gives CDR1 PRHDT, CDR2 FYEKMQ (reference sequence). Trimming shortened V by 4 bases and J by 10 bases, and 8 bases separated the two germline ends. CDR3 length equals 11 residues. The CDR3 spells CASSYWGEQFF. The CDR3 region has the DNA TGTGCCAGCAGCTACTGGGGGGAGCAGTTCTTC.

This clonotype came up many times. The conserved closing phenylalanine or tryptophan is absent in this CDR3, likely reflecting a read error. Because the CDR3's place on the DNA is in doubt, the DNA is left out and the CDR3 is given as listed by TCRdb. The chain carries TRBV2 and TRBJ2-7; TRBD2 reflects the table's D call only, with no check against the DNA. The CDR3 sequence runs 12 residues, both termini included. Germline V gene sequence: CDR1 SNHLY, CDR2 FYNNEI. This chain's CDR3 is CASSEEAGLHLS.

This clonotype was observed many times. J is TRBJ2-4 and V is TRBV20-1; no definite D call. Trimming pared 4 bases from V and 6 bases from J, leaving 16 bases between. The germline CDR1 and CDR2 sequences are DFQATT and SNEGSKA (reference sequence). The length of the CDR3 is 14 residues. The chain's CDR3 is CSATRMKAVNIQYF. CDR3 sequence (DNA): TGCAGTGCTACTAGGATGAAGGCGGTAAACATTCAGTACTTC.

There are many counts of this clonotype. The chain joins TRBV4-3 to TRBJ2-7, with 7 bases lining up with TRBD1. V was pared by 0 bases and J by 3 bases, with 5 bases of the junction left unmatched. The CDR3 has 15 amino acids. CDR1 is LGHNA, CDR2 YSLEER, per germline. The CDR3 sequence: CASSQDSGQFYEQYF. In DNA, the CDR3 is TGCGCCAGCAGCCAAGATTCGGGACAGTTCTACGAGCAGTACTTC.

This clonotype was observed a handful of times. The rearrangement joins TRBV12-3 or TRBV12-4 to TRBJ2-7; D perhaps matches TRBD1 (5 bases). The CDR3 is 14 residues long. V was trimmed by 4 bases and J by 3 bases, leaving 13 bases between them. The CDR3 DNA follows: TGTGCCAGCAGTTCCGGGCCCCAGGGCTACGAGCAGTACTTC. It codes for CASSSGPQGYEQYF.